This entry is about one T cell receptor (beta chain). This sample is drawn from a study of control samples from healthy donors and cancer patients. The repertoire was sequenced with immunoSEQ multiplex PCR; TCRdb's copy has only in-frame clones and lacks some. The profile shows 150,000 or so clones, around 95% of them singletons. The CDR3 consists of 15 residues. Trimming left V 0 bases short and J 9 bases short, with 16 bases between. The germline V gene encodes CDR1 SGDLS and CDR2 YYNGEE. The receptor's source is a woman between 55 and 75 years old in good health. Sequenced input: blood. V is TRBV9 and J is TRBJ2-1; tentatively, D is TRBD1 (5 bases). This CDR3 is CASSVGYPGQGEQFF. The DNA of the CDR3 is TGTGCCAGCAGCGTAGGTTACCCGGGCCAGGGTGAGCAGTTCTTC.